The present TCR beta chain was sequenced within a study of shared clonotypes between healthy human individuals. In the study overall: Each donor contributed plates that comprised three CD4 naive, three CD4 memory, two CD8 naive and one CD8 memory.

Naivety among CD8 cells was defined by CD45RO negativity and positive CCR7 selection, thereby excluding terminally differentiated effector memory CD45RA+ cells. Germline CDR1 and CDR2: MNHEY and SMNVEV (reference sequence). The V gene lost 0 bases and the J gene lost 6 bases, with 9 bases spanning the gap. The CDR3 loop spans 14 amino acids. Profiled with immunoSEQ multiplex PCR; TCRdb holds only in-frame clones, not every one. The data show some 1,900,000 clones, with about 94% seen just once and 1% to 1.5% held by the top ten. The rearrangement uses TRBV27 and TRBJ1-5; D is unresolved. This clonotype was sampled from a man between 18 and 29 years old in good health. Specimen: naive CD8+ T cells sorted from blood. CDR3: CASSLSRRSQPQHF. CDR3 coding DNA: TGTGCCAGCAGTTTATCAAGGAGGAGTCAGCCCCAGCATTTT.